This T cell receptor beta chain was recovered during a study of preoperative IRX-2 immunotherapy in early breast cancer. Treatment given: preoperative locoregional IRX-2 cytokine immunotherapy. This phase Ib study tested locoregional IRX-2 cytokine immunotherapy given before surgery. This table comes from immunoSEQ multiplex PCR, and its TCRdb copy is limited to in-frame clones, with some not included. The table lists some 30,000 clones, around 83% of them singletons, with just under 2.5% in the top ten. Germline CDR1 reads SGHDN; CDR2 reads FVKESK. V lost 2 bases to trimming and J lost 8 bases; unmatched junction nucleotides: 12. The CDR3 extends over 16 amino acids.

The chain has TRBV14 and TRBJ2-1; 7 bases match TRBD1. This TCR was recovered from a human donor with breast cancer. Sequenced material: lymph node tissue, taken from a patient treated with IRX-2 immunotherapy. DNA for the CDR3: TGTGCCAGCAGCCAATCGACAGGGCGATATGTAGATGAGCAGTTCTTC. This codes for CASSQSTGRYVDEQFF.